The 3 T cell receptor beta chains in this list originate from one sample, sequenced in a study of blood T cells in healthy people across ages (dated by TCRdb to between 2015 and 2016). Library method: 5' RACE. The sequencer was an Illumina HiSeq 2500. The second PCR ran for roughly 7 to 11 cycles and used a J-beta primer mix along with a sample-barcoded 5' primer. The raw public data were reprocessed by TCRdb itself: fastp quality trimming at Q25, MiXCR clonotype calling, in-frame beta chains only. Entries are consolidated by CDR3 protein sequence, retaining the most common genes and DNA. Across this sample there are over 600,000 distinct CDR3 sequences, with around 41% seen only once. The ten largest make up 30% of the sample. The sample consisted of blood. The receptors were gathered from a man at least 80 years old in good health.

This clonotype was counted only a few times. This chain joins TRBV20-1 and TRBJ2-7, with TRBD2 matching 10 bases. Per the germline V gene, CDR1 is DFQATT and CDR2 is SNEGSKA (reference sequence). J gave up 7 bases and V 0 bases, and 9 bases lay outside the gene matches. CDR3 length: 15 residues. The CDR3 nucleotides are TGCAGTGCTAGAGATTCTACTAGCGGGGATTTAGAGCAGTACTTC. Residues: CSARDSTSGDLEQYF.

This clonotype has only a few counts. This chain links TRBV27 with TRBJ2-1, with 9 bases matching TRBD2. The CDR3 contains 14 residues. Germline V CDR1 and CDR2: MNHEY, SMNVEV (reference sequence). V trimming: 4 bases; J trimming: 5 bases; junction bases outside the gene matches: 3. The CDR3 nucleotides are TGTGCCAGCAGTTCGGCGGGAGGGAACAATGAGCAGTTCTTC. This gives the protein CASSSAGGNNEQFF.

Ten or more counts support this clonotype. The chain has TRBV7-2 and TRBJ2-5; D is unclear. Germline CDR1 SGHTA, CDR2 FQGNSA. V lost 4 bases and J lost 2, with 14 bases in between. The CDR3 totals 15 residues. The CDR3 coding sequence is TGTGCCAGCAGCTCACGTTCCTTGCAGCAAGAGACCCAGTACTTC. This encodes CASSSRSLQQETQYF. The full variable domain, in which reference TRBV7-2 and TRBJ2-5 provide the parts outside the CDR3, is GAGVSQSPSNKVTEKGKDVELRCDPISGHTALYWYRQSLGQGLEFLIYFQGNSAPDKSGLPSDRFSAERTGGSVSTLTIQRTQQEDSAVYLCASSSRSLQQETQYFGPGTRLLVL.